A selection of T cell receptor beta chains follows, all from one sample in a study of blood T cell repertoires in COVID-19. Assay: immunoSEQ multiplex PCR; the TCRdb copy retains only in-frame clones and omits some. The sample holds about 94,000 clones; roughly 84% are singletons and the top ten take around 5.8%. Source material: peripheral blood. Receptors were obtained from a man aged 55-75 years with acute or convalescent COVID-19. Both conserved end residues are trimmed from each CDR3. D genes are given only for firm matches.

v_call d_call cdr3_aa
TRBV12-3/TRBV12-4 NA ASSSGVYYGYT
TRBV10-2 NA ASSRDTYGYT
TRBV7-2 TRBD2 ASSSFLAGGNEQY
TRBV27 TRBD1 ASSLRDRGYSYEQY
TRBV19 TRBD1 ASSQTGGDYEQY
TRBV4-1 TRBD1 ASSLGQGARSGSNQPQH
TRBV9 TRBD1 ASSPTGTNTGELF
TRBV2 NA AIGRGRESYEQY
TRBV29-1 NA SVGETGSYEQY
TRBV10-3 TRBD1 AISGDRGIQTEAF
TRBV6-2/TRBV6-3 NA ASSLTSYEQY
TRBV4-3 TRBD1 ASSKGTGGISGNTIY
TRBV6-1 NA ASSERSEGEQY
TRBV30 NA AWSVTGTLEETQY
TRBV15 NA ATSDPRGNTEAF
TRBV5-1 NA ASSLDVDQGIVSGNTIY
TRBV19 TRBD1 ASSPSKTGRHGYT
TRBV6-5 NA ASSREAAGYEQY
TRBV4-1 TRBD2 ASSPIAGGYDEQF
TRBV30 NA AWRDYTGLETQY
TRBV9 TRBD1 ASSQGANNQPQH
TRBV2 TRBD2 ASSARASGDEQY
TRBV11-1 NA ASSLAESGYEQY
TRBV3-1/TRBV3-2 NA ASSQDYGYNSPLH
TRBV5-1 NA ASSSQGYNEQF
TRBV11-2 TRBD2 ASRITGGSGGRNTGELF
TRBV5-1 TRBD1 ASSPDRPNEKLF
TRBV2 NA ASRQETYEQY
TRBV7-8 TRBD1 ASSLVGTGVASGNTIY
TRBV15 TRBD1 ATNEGANTGELF
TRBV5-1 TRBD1 ASSLAATGGHEQY
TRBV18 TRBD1 ASSPTVGNRGLRNYGYT
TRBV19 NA ASAHQGARNGYT
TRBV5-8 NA ASSVTTLAKNIQY
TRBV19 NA ASSAYNEKLF
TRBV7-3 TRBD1 ASSLGQGGGYEQY
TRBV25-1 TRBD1 ASSAGTGDGYT
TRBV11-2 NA ASSSSGTLH
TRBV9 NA ASSDPYIDEQF